A single sample gave rise to the 10 T cell receptor beta chains below, sequenced in a study of T cell responses to AZD1222 COVID-19 vaccine. The repertoire was sequenced with immunoSEQ multiplex PCR; TCRdb's copy has only in-frame clones and lacks some. The sample yields 100,000 to 150,000 clones, about 89% seen once. Sequenced material: peripheral blood, taken on day 0 of MenACWY control vaccination. The origin of the receptors is an adult in good health.

The V gene is TRBV6-2 or TRBV6-3, the J gene TRBJ2-7; maybe TRBD1 (5 bases). Trimming pared 5 bases from V and 9 bases from J, leaving 14 bases between. The CDR3 runs 12 residues. The germline V gene encodes CDR1 MNHEY and CDR2 SVGEGT. As DNA, the CDR3 is TGTGCCAGCAGTAACAGGCTAGTCGGGCAGTACTTC. This codes for CASSNRLVGQYF.

The chain combines TRBV19 with TRBJ2-3; TRBD2 matches 9 bases. Germline CDR1 is LNHDA and CDR2 is SQIVND (reference sequence). V was clipped by 3 bases and J by 3 bases; unmatched bases: 4. This CDR3 has 15 residues. The CDR3 protein is CASSIPSGRTDTQYF. As DNA, the CDR3 is TGTGCCAGTAGTATTCCCAGCGGGAGGACAGATACGCAGTATTTT.

This sequence joins TRBV3-1 (or the pseudogene TRBV3-2) and TRBJ2-3; D is possibly TRBD1 (5 bases). V lost 5 bases and J 4 bases, leaving 19 bases between the germline ends. CDR3 size: 16 residues. Looked up from germline, CDR1 is LGHDT and CDR2 is YNNKEL (reference sequence). This CDR3 reads CASSTRSQGLSDTQYF. CDR3 DNA: TGTGCCAGCAGCACGAGATCGCAGGGATTATCAGATACGCAGTATTTT.

The gene calls are TRBV6-1 and TRBJ1-5; D gene unclear. The CDR3 is 14 residues long. Trimming removed 2 bases from V and 6 bases from J, with 11 bases in between. Germline V CDR1 and CDR2: MNHNS, SASEGT. CDR3 nucleotide sequence: TGTGCCAGCAGTGAAATGGGAGGCAGTCAGCCCCAGCATTTT. Protein: CASSEMGGSQPQHF.

This clone was seen only once. The rearrangement links TRBV5-4 to TRBJ1-2, with 7 bases aligning to TRBD1. Germline V lookup: CDR1 SGHNT, CDR2 YYREEE (reference sequence). Trimming took 0 bases from V and 8 from J; bases not matched to a gene: 4. The CDR3 sequence is 13 residues long. The CDR3 is CASSLATGQGYTF. The DNA of the CDR3 is TGTGCCAGCAGCTTGGCGACAGGGCAAGGCTACACCTTC.

This chain joins TRBV11-3 and TRBJ1-1; perhaps TRBD1 as D (6 bases). Germline V gene sequence: CDR1 SGHNT, CDR2 YENEEA. There are 14 residues in the CDR3. V was trimmed by 6 bases and J by 1 base, leaving 12 bases between them. The CDR3 is CASRKDRSNTEAFF. The DNA for the CDR3 is TGTGCCAGCAGGAAAGACAGGTCGAACACTGAAGCTTTCTTT.

This clone has at least ten counts. The V gene is TRBV30, the J gene TRBJ1-1; D is uncertain. Per germline, CDR1 GTSNPN and CDR2 SVGIG (reference sequence). The CDR3 spans 14 residues. V was cut by 4 bases and J by 2 bases, with 14 bases left in between. CDR3 residues: CAWMSWVGNTEAFF. CDR3 DNA: TGTGCCTGGATGAGCTGGGTGGGAAACACTGAAGCTTTCTTT.

The CDR3 bases are TGTGCCAGCAGCCGCTCCGGGACTAGTATCGATGAGCAGTTCTTC. Translating gives CASSRSGTSIDEQFF. The V gene is TRBV5-6, the J gene TRBJ2-1; 8 nucleotides line up with TRBD2. Unmatched junction bases numbered 11, after V lost 4 bases and J lost 8 bases. The CDR3 spans 15 residues. Germline loops: CDR1 SGHDT, CDR2 YYEEEE.

This rearrangement joins TRBV5-4 to TRBJ2-7; 9 bases fit TRBD2. The J segment lost 4 bases and the V segment lost 0 bases, leaving 5 bases of the junction unmatched. The CDR3 sequence is 15 residues long. Germline loops: CDR1 SGHNT, CDR2 YYREEE (reference sequence). The CDR3 nucleotides are TGTGCCAGCAGCTTGGGAGCGGGAGGATCTTACGAGCAGTACTTC. Translating gives CASSLGAGGSYEQYF.

The rearrangement links TRBV10-3 to TRBJ1-1, with 11 bases aligning to TRBD1. The V gene end was trimmed by 0 bases and the J gene end by 4 bases; junction bases not matched to a gene: 4. The CDR3 runs 16 residues. The germline CDR1 and CDR2 sequences are ENHRY and SYGVKD. CDR3 sequence: CAISESPGQGGTEAFF. CDR3 coding DNA: TGTGCCATCAGTGAGTCTCCGGGACAGGGGGGCACTGAAGCTTTCTTT.